This T cell receptor (beta chain) was sequenced in a study of CD8 T cell repertoires and HIV-1 epitope variants. Clones were sequenced by immunoSEQ multiplex PCR, and TCRdb holds only the in-frame ones, with some missing. The sample includes 1,100 or so clones, approximately 71% of them seen just once. This clone was detected a few times. Its specificity is not known. The sequenced material came from cultured CD8+ T cells derived from PBMCs. This clonotype was obtained from a male donor with HIV.

The CDR3 coding sequence is TGTGCCAGCAGCGTTGGCGGGACGGACATTCAGTACTTC. Its protein product is CASSVGGTDIQYF. The chain links TRBV9 to TRBJ2-4, with a weak D call TRBD2 (6 bases). Germline V gives CDR1 SGDLS, CDR2 YYNGEE. Trimming removed 2 bases at V and 8 bases at J, with 11 bases between. The CDR3 covers 13 residues.